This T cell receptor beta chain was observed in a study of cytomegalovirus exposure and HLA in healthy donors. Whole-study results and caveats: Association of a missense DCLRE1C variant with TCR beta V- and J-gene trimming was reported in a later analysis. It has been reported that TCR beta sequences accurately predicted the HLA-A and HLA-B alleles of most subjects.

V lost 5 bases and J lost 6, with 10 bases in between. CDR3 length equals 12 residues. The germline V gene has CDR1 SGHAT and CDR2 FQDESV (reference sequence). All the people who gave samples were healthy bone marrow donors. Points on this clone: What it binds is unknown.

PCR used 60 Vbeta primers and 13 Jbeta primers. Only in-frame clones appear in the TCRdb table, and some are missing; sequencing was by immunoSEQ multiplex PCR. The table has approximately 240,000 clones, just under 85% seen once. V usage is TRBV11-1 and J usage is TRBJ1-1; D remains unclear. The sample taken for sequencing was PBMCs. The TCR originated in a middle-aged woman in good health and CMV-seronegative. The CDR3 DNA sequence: TGTGCCAGCAGCCGACATCAGCCTGAAGCTTTCTTT. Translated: CASSRHQPEAFF. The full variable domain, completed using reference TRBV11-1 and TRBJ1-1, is EAEVAQSPRYKITEKSQAVAFWCDPISGHATLYWYRQILGQGPELLVQFQDESVVDDSQLPKDRFSAERLKGVDSTLKIQPAELGDSAMYLCASSRHQPEAFFGQGTRLTVV.